This T cell receptor beta chain was obtained from a study of control samples from healthy donors and cancer patients. TCRdb's table, derived via immunoSEQ multiplex PCR, lists solely in-frame clones and lacks some. This table holds some 99,000 clones, 80% to 90% found once. Trimming removed 6 bases from V and 4 bases from J, with 16 bases in between. Per germline, CDR1 SNHLY and CDR2 FYNNEI. CDR3 length equals 15 residues. The chain is built from TRBV2 and TRBJ1-5; D ambiguous. The receptor's source is a woman aged 45-65 years in good health. The source material was blood. In nucleotides, the CDR3 is TGTGCCAGCAGCCAAGCGGGTATGGGAAATCAGCCCCAGCATTTT. It yields the protein CASSQAGMGNQPQHF.